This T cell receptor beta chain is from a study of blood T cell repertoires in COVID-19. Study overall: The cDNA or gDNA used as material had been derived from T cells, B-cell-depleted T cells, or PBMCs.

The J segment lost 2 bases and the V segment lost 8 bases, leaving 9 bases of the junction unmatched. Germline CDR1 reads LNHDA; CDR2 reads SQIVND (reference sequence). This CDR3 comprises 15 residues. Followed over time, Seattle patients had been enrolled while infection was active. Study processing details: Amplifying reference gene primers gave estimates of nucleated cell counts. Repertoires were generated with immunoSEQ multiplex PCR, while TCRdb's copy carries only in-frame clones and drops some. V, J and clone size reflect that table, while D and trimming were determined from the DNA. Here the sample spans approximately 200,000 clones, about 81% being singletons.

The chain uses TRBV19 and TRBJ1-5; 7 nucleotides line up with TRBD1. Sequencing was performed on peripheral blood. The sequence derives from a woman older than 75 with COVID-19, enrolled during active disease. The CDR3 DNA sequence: TGTGCCAGTGACAGGGTTGGGTTTGGCAATCAGCCCCAGCATTTT. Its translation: CASDRVGFGNQPQHF.